This T cell receptor (beta chain) was profiled in a study of T cells after yellow fever vaccination (dated by TCRdb to between 2018 and 2020). In terms of the full investigation: The SMART-Seq v4 Ultra Low Input RNA kit was used to prepare libraries from fractions with low cell numbers. To follow T-cell clones before and after both primary and booster YFV17D yellow fever vaccination, bulk TCR alpha and beta repertoires underwent longitudinal sequencing. The cohort comprised two healthy male donors, one aged 18 to 30 and one aged 30 to 40 years. Blood was collected at multiple timepoints before and after primary and secondary immunization, and bulk PBMC replicates and cell subsets were isolated. Here is what the overall study found, with its caveats: The secondary T-cell response was found to be weaker but faster than the primary response, with a peak reached on day 5 rather than on day 15. A small fraction of clonotypes appeared in both the CD4 and CD8 compartments, likely as a result of convergent recombination. Computational filtering was needed because FACS-sorted repertoires could contain abundant contaminating clonotypes from the bulk population. Because only two donors were included in the study, the extent to which the findings can be generalized is limited. Most clones expanded after primary vaccination (roughly 96% of CD4 and roughly 91% of CD8) were re-detected after the booster, suggesting that broad memory maintenance occurred.

Reading the label with the study, this specimen's treatment or condition is: live attenuated yellow fever vaccine strain. A standard Ficoll-Paque protocol was used to isolate PBMCs from peripheral blood. Dynabeads CD4 and CD8 positive selection kits were used to isolate the CD4 and CD8 T-cell fractions. TriZol was used to extract RNA from bulk PBMCs, from CD4 and CD8 fractions, and from dextramer-positive and dextramer-negative fractions. This clonotype was seen only a few times. Its antigen is currently not known. Base qualities were left out, and no much larger clone turns up one base away. CDR1 and CDR2 were assigned from the germline V gene as KGHSH and LQKENI. V loses 1 base, J loses 5 bases, and the germline ends lie 5 bases apart. Reading from cysteine to phenylalanine, the CDR3 counts 12 amino acids. Only CDR3 DNA remains: 36 bases, in frame from the first base. Synthesis of TCR cDNA relied on 5'RACE template switching, a step that introduced a universal primer site along with unique molecular identifiers. Priming of cDNA synthesis was performed from both the TCR alpha and TCR beta constant segments. Two PCR steps were used to amplify libraries, with sample barcodes and sequencing adapters being added in the second step. Sequencing of the libraries was done on either Illumina HiSeq 2500 (2x100 bp) or NovaSeq (2x150 bp). As for the original processing: Demultiplexing of reads and collapsing into UMI consensus sequences were performed with MIGEC, and V(D)J alignment was carried out with MiXCR. Vaccine-responding clonotypes were defined with edgeR using replicate PBMC samples, requiring FDR below 0.01 and a log2 fold change above 5 up to day 15. CD4 or CD8 identity was assigned to each bulk clonotype according to whether the clonotype was present at higher abundance in the sequenced CD4 repertoire or the sequenced CD8 repertoire. TCRdb reprocessed the public reads (quality trimming at Q25 with fastp, clone calling with MiXCR) and kept in-frame beta chains. Every entry covers one CDR3 protein and lists the most common genes and DNA from its rows. TCRdb's processing, not the authors' own work, is the source of the V and J calls. The sample profile shows 110,000 or so distinct CDR3 sequences; approximately 7.1% of them were found once. Together, the top ten hold approximately 2.7% of the sample.

The chain is made from TRBV18 and TRBJ2-5, with the identity of the D gene unclear. The sequencing here drew on CD4+ T cells sorted from PBMCs, taken 35 to 50 days after the first yellow fever vaccination. This TCR was recovered from a man between 18 and 35 years old who received the YFV17D yellow fever vaccine. CDR3 protein: CASSPRSETQYF. Here is the DNA: TGTGCCAGCTCACCACGATCCGAGACCCAGTACTTC.